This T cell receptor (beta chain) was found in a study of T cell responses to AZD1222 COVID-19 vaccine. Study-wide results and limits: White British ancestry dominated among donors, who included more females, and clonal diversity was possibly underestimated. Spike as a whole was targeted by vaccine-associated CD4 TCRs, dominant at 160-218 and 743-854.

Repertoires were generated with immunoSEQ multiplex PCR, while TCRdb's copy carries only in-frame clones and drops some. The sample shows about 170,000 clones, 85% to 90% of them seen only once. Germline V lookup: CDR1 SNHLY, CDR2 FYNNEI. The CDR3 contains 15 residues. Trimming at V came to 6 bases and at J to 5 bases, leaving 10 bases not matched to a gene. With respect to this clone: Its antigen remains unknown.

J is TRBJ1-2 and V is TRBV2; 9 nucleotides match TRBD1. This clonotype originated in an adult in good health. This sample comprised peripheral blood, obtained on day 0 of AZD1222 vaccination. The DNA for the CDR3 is TGTGCCAGCAGGGAGTTGACAGGGGGACATTATGGCTACACCTTC. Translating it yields CASRELTGGHYGYTF.